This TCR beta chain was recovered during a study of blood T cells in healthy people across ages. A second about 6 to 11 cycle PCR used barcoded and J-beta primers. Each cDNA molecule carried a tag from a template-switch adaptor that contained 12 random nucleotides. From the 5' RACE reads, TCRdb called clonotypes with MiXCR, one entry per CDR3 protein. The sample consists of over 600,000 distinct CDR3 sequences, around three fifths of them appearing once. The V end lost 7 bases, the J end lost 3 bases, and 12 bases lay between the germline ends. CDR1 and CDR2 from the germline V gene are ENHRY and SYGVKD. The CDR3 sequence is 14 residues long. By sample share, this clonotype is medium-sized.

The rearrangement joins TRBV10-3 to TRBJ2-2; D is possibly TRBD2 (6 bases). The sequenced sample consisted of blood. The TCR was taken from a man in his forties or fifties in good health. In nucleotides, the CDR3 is TGTGCCATCACCCCCGGAGGGGACACCGGGGAGCTGTTTTTT. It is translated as CAITPGGDTGELFF.